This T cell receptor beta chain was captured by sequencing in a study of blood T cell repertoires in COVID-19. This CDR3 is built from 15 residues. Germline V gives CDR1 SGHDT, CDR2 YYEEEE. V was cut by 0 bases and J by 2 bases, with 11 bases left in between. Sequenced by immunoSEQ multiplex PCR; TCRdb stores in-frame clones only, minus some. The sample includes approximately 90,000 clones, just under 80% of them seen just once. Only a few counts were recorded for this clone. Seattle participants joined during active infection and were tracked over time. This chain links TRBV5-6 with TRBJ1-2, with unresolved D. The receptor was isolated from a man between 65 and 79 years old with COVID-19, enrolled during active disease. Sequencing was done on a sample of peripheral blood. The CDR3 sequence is CASSLGEAPNYGYTF. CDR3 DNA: TGTGCCAGCAGCTTGGGCGAGGCACCAAACTATGGCTACACCTTC.